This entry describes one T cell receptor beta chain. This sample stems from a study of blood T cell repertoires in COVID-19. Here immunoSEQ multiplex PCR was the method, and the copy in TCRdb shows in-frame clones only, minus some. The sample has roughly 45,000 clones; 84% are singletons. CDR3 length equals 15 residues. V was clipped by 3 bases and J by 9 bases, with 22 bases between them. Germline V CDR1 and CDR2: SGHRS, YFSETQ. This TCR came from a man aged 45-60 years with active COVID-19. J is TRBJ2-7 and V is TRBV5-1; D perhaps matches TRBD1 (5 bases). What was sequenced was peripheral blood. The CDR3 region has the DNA TGCGCCAGCAGCTCAGACAGCCCCGGATTTAGTGGGCAGTACTTC. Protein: CASSSDSPGFSGQYF.